The clone carrying this T cell receptor (beta chain) has at least ten counts. Its antigen is unknown. Individual cDNA molecules carried attached unique molecular identifiers. One entry per CDR3 protein, called by TCRdb with MiXCR from the 5' RACE reads. This table holds about 67,000 distinct CDR3 sequences, around a tenth found once. The sample originates from a study of early T cells in non-severe SARS-CoV-2 infection. Study information: Alpha and beta chains were unpaired, from unsorted whole-blood bulk RNA. Overall study findings and caveats: Matching results from VDJdb favored anti-spike CD8 responses, leaving private and CD4 specificities undetected.

The germline CDR1 and CDR2 sequences are MNHNS and SASEGT. The CDR3 covers 15 residues. J gave up 7 bases and V 7 bases, and 15 bases lay outside the gene matches. The source of this sequence is an adult who was a healthcare worker with PCR-confirmed SARS-CoV-2 infection or an uninfected control (not recorded which). Sequencing was carried out using whole blood. The J gene is TRBJ2-7, the V gene TRBV6-1, with 8 positions matching TRBD1. DNA of the CDR3: TGTGCCAGCACCTTGACGGGACAGGAGTCGTCTGAGCAGTACTTC. This gives the protein CASTLTGQESSEQYF.